What follows is one TCR beta chain and its context. Its antigen is still unknown. This may be a read error, as it is one base from a much larger clone. The data were obtained in a study of T cells in Graves' hyperthyroidism and ophthalmopathy. Germline V gene sequence: CDR1 DFQATT, CDR2 SNEGSKA (reference sequence). CDR3 length: 14 amino acids. Uncontrolled infection, other autoimmune disease, pregnancy or lactation disqualified patients from enrolment. Regions amplified from RNA transcripts were the TCR beta CDR3 regions. First-round RT-PCR targeting the TCR CDR3 was performed with the HTBI primer set. TCRdb recomputed calls from the multiplex PCR reads with MiXCR, one row per CDR3 protein. The sample contains around 600,000 distinct CDR3 sequences, about 45% of which appear only once. General study results and limits: Blood samples included most of the expanded thyroid clonotypes exceeding 0.001. Before onset, ophthalmopathy was predicted by the model a median approximately 6.5 months earlier.

The J gene is TRBJ2-7, the V gene TRBV20-1; 7 bases fit TRBD1. The receptor's source is an adult man with Graves' disease, either hyperthyroidism or ophthalmopathy (not recorded which). The sequencing input was peripheral blood or thyroid tissue (not recorded which). CDR3 in DNA: TGCAGTGCCGCCGCGACAGGGAACCCCTACGAGCGGTACTTC. It translates to CSAAATGNPYERYF.